Listed below are T cell receptor beta chains from one sample, sequenced in a study of Graves' ophthalmopathy and Graves' hyperthyroidism. TCRdb analysed the multiplex PCR reads with MiXCR anew, one entry per CDR3 protein. The sample holds about 370,000 distinct CDR3 sequences, about a sixth seen once. Sequenced: peripheral blood. The receptors were sampled from an adult woman with stable Graves' hyperthyroidism. The CDR3 runs from the conserved cysteine through the conserved F or W.

J | V | CDR3
TRBJ2-7 | TRBV18 | CASSRLGTEYEQYF
TRBJ1-1 | TRBV13 | CASSRTGEAFF
TRBJ2-7 | TRBV5-1 | CASSLDGQGIDEQYF
TRBJ2-7 | TRBV20-1 | CSASTGTSSYEQYF
TRBJ2-7 | TRBV29-1 | CSVSTSGYEQYF
TRBJ1-2 | TRBV30 | CAWSVKGADYGYTF
TRBJ2-5 | TRBV15 | CATSRDKARQETQYF
TRBJ2-5 | TRBV28 | CASSLGLQQETQYF
TRBJ2-7 | TRBV7-2 | CASSLGLMGEPSSYEQYF
TRBJ1-1 | TRBV7-9 | CASGQKNTEAFF
TRBJ2-4 | TRBV7-2 | CASSLRDSRLAKNIQYF
TRBJ1-5 | TRBV7-2 | CASSLSGTAVAQHF
TRBJ1-1 | TRBV12-3/TRBV12-4 | CASSPRQPEAFF
TRBJ2-2 | TRBV24-1 | CATSPVPGRSNTGELFF
TRBJ2-5 | TRBV6-1 | CASSPGVSLREETQYF
TRBJ2-7 | TRBV20-1 | CSVSTLAGSNDQYF